The 11 T cell receptor beta chains reported below all come from one sample, sequenced in a study of T cell clones after liver transplantation. Clones were read by immunoSEQ multiplex PCR, and TCRdb kept only the in-frame ones, dropping some. The sample has roughly 62,000 clones; about 71% are singletons. The sequencing here drew on CD4+ T cells from blood, taken at the roughly 15-month timepoint. The receptors here all came from a human patient who received a liver transplant. Some of these T cells may belong to the graft donor.

The chain combines TRBV21-1 with TRBJ2-1; TRBD2, the table's D call, lacks a check against the DNA. TRBV21-1 is a pseudogene segment. This CDR3 is built from 14 residues. The CDR3 sequence: CSGEREGTYNEQFF. DNA of the CDR3: TGTTCGGGCGAGCGGGAGGGAACCTACAATGAGCAGTTCTTC.

This clone was picked up one time. V and J are TRBV18 and TRBJ2-1; perhaps TRBD2 as D (6 bases). The V gene lost 3 bases and the J gene lost 6 bases, with 9 bases spanning the gap. CDR1 is KGHSH and CDR2 is LQKENI in the germline V gene. The CDR3 loop spans 13 amino acids. This chain's CDR3 is CASSPAGGNEQFF. Here the CDR3 DNA reads TGTGCCAGCTCACCGGCCGGGGGCAATGAGCAGTTCTTC.

This chain joins TRBV6-5 and TRBJ1-4; D gene uncertain. Looked up from germline, CDR1 is MNHEY and CDR2 is SVGAGI. V lost 5 bases and J lost 3, with 10 bases in between. The CDR3 spans 14 residues. The CDR3 is CASSRSAANEKLFF. The CDR3 DNA reads as TGTGCCAGCAGTCGATCGGCGGCTAATGAAAAACTGTTTTTT.

This chain uses TRBV14 with TRBJ2-3; TRBD2 matches at 7 bases. J lost 2 bases, V lost 1 base, and 3 bases had no gene match. Germline loops: CDR1 SGHDN, CDR2 FVKESK. The CDR3 sequence is 15 residues long. In nucleotides, the CDR3 is TGTGCCAGCAGCCAAGGAGGACTAGTCACAGATACGCAGTATTTT. It encodes CASSQGGLVTDTQYF.

Notes on this clone: Different DNA sequences within this sample yield the same CDR3. This sequence joins TRBV29-1 and TRBJ2-2, with TRBD2 identical over 10 bases. After removal of 5 bases from V and 5 bases from J, the junction contained 8 bases not matched to a gene. Per germline, CDR1 SQVTM and CDR2 ANQGSEA. The CDR3 spans 15 residues. CDR3 amino acids: CSVRLAGQSTGELFF. CDR3 in DNA: TGCAGCGTTAGACTAGCGGGTCAGAGTACCGGGGAGCTGTTTTTT.

As for this clone: The DNA is left out, because the CDR3 cannot be placed on it with certainty; the CDR3 is given as TCRdb lists it. The chain's CDR3 is CASSTSGPYEQYF. The chain joins TRBV28 to TRBJ2-7. Germline V gives CDR1 MDHEN, CDR2 SYDVKM. Termini included, the CDR3 measures 13 amino acids.

The chain has TRBV2 and TRBJ1-4; D is unresolved. Germline CDR1 is SNHLY and CDR2 is FYNNEI. The ends were cut back, 4 bases at V and 0 bases at J, with 9 bases in the middle. The CDR3 totals 15 residues. CDR3 sequence reads: CASSVDRTTNEKLFF. In nucleotides, the CDR3 is TGTGCCAGCAGTGTCGACCGTACAACTAATGAAAAACTGTTTTTT.

The chain links TRBV19 to TRBJ1-1; 10 nucleotides line up with TRBD1. Germline V gene sequence: CDR1 LNHDA, CDR2 SQIVND (reference sequence). V dropped 4 bases and J dropped 1; count of bases not matched to a gene: 9. The CDR3 covers 17 residues. The CDR3 DNA is TGTGCCAGTAGTACCCCTGACAGGGGGCGAACGAACACTGAAGCTTTCTTT. Translation gives CASSTPDRGRTNTEAFF.

The chain joins TRBV5-1 to TRBJ2-3; D uncertain. Germline loops: CDR1 SGHRS, CDR2 YFSETQ. This CDR3 spans 14 amino acids. The V end lost 0 bases, the J end lost 6 bases, and 11 bases lay between the germline ends. CDR3 coding DNA: TGCGCCAGCAGCTTGGAAGGCTTATTGGATACGCAGTATTTT. Translating it yields CASSLEGLLDTQYF.

The chain is built from TRBV27 and TRBJ2-6; D is undetermined. The CDR3 totals 15 residues. Germline V CDR1 and CDR2: MNHEY, SMNVEV (reference sequence). V was clipped by 6 bases and J by 1 base, with 10 bases between them. The CDR3 region has the DNA TGTGCCAGCAGACCCCAGGAGTCTGGGGCCAACGTCCTGACTTTC. It is translated as CASRPQESGANVLTF.

This chain joins TRBV11-2 and TRBJ2-7; 8 bases are a match to TRBD1. The CDR3 covers 14 residues. Unmatched junction bases numbered 5, after V lost 2 bases and J lost 5 bases. The V gene's germline CDR1 is SGHAT and CDR2 FQNNGV. The DNA of the CDR3 is TGTGCCAGCAGCTTAAGTCAGGGGGCACACGAGCAGTACTTC. This gives the protein CASSLSQGAHEQYF.